These 28 T cell receptor beta chains were all obtained from the same sample, sequenced in a study of cytomegalovirus exposure and HLA in healthy donors (dated by TCRdb to between 2016 and 2019). The method behind the library was the immunoSEQ multiplex PCR assay. A mixture of 60 forward primers for TCR Vbeta segments and 13 reverse primers for TCR Jbeta segments was used in the multiplex PCR. TCRdb took this table from immuneACCESS and kept in-frame rearrangements with V and J called. Such tables lack part of the clones; where checked against another copy, unresolved V genes explain under half of the gap, and the rest is unexplained. In this sample's table one finds about 170,000 clones. In total, the top ten clones hold 0.75% to 0.85% of the sample. The sequenced material came from PBMCs. Receptors originate from a woman aged 18 to 35 in good health and CMV-seropositive.

The chain combines TRBV9 with TRBJ1-2; D possibly corresponds to TRBD1 (6 bases). Looked up from germline, CDR1 is SGDLS and CDR2 is YYNGEE. CDR3 length equals 14 residues. V dropped 2 bases and J dropped 10 bases, with 18 bases sitting between them. The CDR3: CASSVGTRSLHYTF. The CDR3 nucleotides read TGTGCCAGCAGCGTCGGGACAAGATCCCTCCACTACACCTTC.

The gene calls are TRBV19 and TRBJ1-4; D ambiguous. V shed 10 bases and J shed 8 bases, with 20 bases lying between them. Per the germline V gene, CDR1 is LNHDA and CDR2 is SQIVND (reference sequence). The CDR3 totals 14 residues. The CDR3 is CATTRAGKREKLFF. Here the CDR3 DNA reads TGTGCCACCACCCGGGCGGGGAAACGCGAAAAACTGTTTTTT.

The rearrangement links TRBV5-4 to TRBJ1-1, with a possible D match to TRBD1 (5 bases). Trimming cost V 0 bases and J 1 base, with 13 bases left between them. Looked up from germline, CDR1 is SGHNT and CDR2 is YYREEE (reference sequence). This CDR3 spans 16 amino acids. The CDR3 nucleotides read TGTGCCAGCAGCTTGGCCTATGGGGGGAAGAACACTGAAGCTTTCTTT. Its translation: CASSLAYGGKNTEAFF. Using reference TRBV5-4 and TRBJ1-1 for the parts outside the CDR3, the full variable domain is ETGVTQSPTHLIKTRGQQVTLRCSSQSGHNTVSWYQQALGQGPQFIFQYYREEENGRGNFPPRFSGLQFPNYSSELNVNALELDDSALYLCASSLAYGGKNTEAFFGQGTRLTVV.

The CDR3 DNA reads TGCGCCAGCAGCTTAAATCACGGGGGGGCAGATACGCAGTATTTT. It is translated as CASSLNHGGADTQYF. The chain has TRBV5-1 and TRBJ2-3; 8 bases fit TRBD2. V shed 2 bases, J shed 4 bases, and the junction held 6 bases outside the gene matches. Germline values: CDR1 SGHRS, CDR2 YFSETQ. This CDR3 is 15 amino acids long.

This sequence joins TRBV6-5 and TRBJ2-5; TRBD2 matches at 11 bases. CDR3 length: 16 amino acids. CDR1 and CDR2 (germline): MNHEY, SVGAGI. J lost 5 bases, V lost 2 bases, and 7 bases had no gene match. CDR3 coding DNA: TGTGCCAGCAGTTACGAAATAACTAGCGGGAGTGAGACCCAGTACTTC. As protein: CASSYEITSGSETQYF.

V usage is TRBV4-1 and J usage is TRBJ1-6, with a tentative D call TRBD1 (5 bases). The CDR3 covers 16 residues. CDR1 and CDR2 (germline): MGHRA, YSYEKL. The V and J ends lost 1 base and 0 bases respectively, with 7 bases between them. The CDR3 is CASSQAGGSYNSPLHF. The CDR3 DNA follows: TGCGCCAGCAGCCAAGCCGGGGGCTCCTATAATTCACCCCTCCACTTT.

Turning to this clone: Other DNA sequences from this sample encode an identical CDR3 as well. This chain uses TRBV19 with TRBJ1-1, with TRBD1 identical over 9 bases. CDR1 LNHDA and CDR2 SQIVND come from the germline V gene (reference sequence). V was clipped by 1 base and J by 4 bases; unmatched bases: 1. This CDR3 has 14 amino acids. This CDR3 reads CASSIGQGGTEAFF. The CDR3 coding sequence is TGTGCCAGTAGTATAGGACAGGGGGGCACTGAAGCTTTCTTT.

V is TRBV9 and J is TRBJ1-5; TRBD1 aligns across 9 bases. The CDR3 has 19 amino acids. J gave up 0 bases and V 2 bases, and 12 bases lay outside the gene matches. Germline assignment: CDR1 SGDLS and CDR2 YYNGEE. CDR3 loop: CASSVYITDRGDSNQPQHF. CDR3 in DNA: TGTGCCAGCAGCGTCTACATTACGGACAGGGGCGATAGCAATCAGCCCCAGCATTTT.

V gene TRBV5-4 combines with J gene TRBJ1-6; the D gene is possibly TRBD1 (6 bases). The germline CDR1 and CDR2 sequences are SGHNT and YYREEE (reference sequence). Trimming cost V 1 base and J 6 bases, with 14 bases left between them. The CDR3 sequence is 16 residues long. The CDR3 protein is CASSLNGGASNSPLHF. The CDR3 coding sequence is TGTGCCAGCAGCTTGAATGGGGGGGCGAGTAATTCACCCCTCCACTTT.

V usage is TRBV14 and J usage is TRBJ1-3, with D possibly matching TRBD1 (5 bases). Germline loops: CDR1 SGHDN, CDR2 FVKESK. Between the trimmed V and J ends, which lost 0 bases and 2 bases, there was a span of 11 bases. The CDR3 is 16 residues long. CDR3 amino acids: CASSQDGSGTGNTIYF. The CDR3 coding sequence is TGTGCCAGCAGCCAAGATGGGTCAGGGACTGGAAACACCATATATTTT.

V usage is TRBV18 and J usage is TRBJ1-2, with 8 bases that match TRBD1. The V and J ends lost 3 bases and 3 bases, in that order; junction bases with no gene match: 3. CDR1 and CDR2 from the germline V gene are KGHSH and LQKENI. This CDR3 has 14 amino acids. The CDR3 here is CASSPGTGDYGYTF. In DNA, the CDR3 is TGTGCCAGCTCACCCGGGACAGGTGACTATGGCTACACCTTC.

V and J are TRBV7-9 and TRBJ1-1; D is uncertain. The CDR3 is made up of 12 amino acids. V was pared by 1 base and J by 11 bases, with 11 bases between. CDR1 is SEHNR, CDR2 FQNEAQ, per germline (reference sequence). The CDR3 spells CASSLENLRAFF. CDR3 DNA: TGTGCCAGCAGCTTAGAGAACCTTCGGGCTTTCTTT.

The chain links TRBV19 to TRBJ1-5, with D perhaps TRBD1 (6 bases). With 10 bases removed from V and 7 bases from J, the gap between germline ends came to 20 bases. CDR1 and CDR2 (germline): LNHDA, SQIVND (reference sequence). CDR3 size: 14 residues. The CDR3: CAIGTGSAGQPQHF. CDR3 sequence (DNA): TGTGCCATTGGAACAGGGTCCGCCGGGCAGCCCCAGCATTTT.

The chain carries TRBV19 and TRBJ2-1; 11 nucleotides match TRBD1. The germline CDR1 and CDR2 sequences are LNHDA and SQIVND (reference sequence). The CDR3 loop spans 14 amino acids. V trimming: 1 base; J trimming: 15 bases; junction bases outside the gene matches: 8. The CDR3 sequence is CASSIGTGGFPRFF. The CDR3 region has the DNA TGTGCCAGTAGTATAGGGACAGGGGGCTTTCCTCGGTTCTTC.

The chain uses TRBV5-1 and TRBJ1-1; a weak D match, TRBD1 (6 bases). The CDR3 consists of 14 residues. Trimming shortened V by 1 base and J by 1 base, and 8 bases separated the two germline ends. Germline values: CDR1 SGHRS, CDR2 YFSETQ. CDR3 region: CASSLTGSNTEAFF. The CDR3 DNA follows: TGCGCCAGCAGCTTGACAGGGTCGAACACTGAAGCTTTCTTT.

V usage is TRBV28 and J usage is TRBJ2-7, with D perhaps matching TRBD1 (6 bases). The CDR3 covers 14 residues. V was trimmed by 9 bases and J by 2 bases, leaving 17 bases between them. Germline CDR1 is MDHEN and CDR2 is SYDVKM. The chain's CDR3 is CASCPGQNTYEQYF. CDR3 coding DNA: TGTGCCAGTTGTCCAGGACAGAACACCTACGAGCAGTACTTC.

The rearrangement links TRBV25-1 to TRBJ1-1; 8 bases map to TRBD1. This CDR3 spans 15 amino acids. V was clipped by 5 bases and J by 1 base; unmatched bases: 6. The V gene's germline CDR1 is MGHDK and CDR2 SYGVNS. The DNA of the CDR3 is TGTGCCAGCAGTTATACAGGGGGAGGGAACACTGAAGCTTTCTTT. Its protein is CASSYTGGGNTEAFF.

To note about this clone: Other DNA sequences from this sample encode an identical CDR3 as well. The chain recombines TRBV4-2 with TRBJ1-6; 7 bases are shared with TRBD1. Germline assignment: CDR1 LGHNA and CDR2 YNFKEQ. V lost 4 bases, J lost 4 bases, and 1 base stayed unmatched. The CDR3 sequence is 14 residues long. For the CDR3, the DNA is TGTGCCAGCAGCCGGGACAGTTATAATTCACCCCTCCACTTT. Protein: CASSRDSYNSPLHF.

The chain couples TRBV29-1 to TRBJ1-2; possibly TRBD1 for D (6 bases). Germline V gene sequence: CDR1 SQVTM, CDR2 ANQGSEA. The CDR3 runs to 15 residues. V lost 0 bases and J lost 8, with 19 bases in between. The CDR3 here is CSVEDRGRGAEGYTF. CDR3 DNA: TGCAGCGTTGAAGATCGGGGGCGGGGGGCGGAAGGCTACACCTTC.

The CDR3 loop reads CASSLAQTGTYEQYF. CDR3 bases: TGCGCCAGCAGCTTGGCACAAACAGGTACCTACGAGCAGTACTTC. This chain joins TRBV5-1 and TRBJ2-7; maybe TRBD1 (5 bases). Trimming left V 0 bases short and J 2 bases short, with 12 bases between. The CDR3 runs to 15 residues. Germline CDR1 and CDR2: SGHRS and YFSETQ.

V is TRBV4-2 and J is TRBJ2-2; 10 nucleotides agree with TRBD2. Unmatched junction bases numbered 12, after V lost 5 bases and J lost 3 bases. This CDR3 comprises 18 residues. Germline lookup yields CDR1 LGHNA and CDR2 YNFKEQ. This CDR3 reads CASSRATLAGGDTGELFF. In nucleotides, the CDR3 is TGTGCCAGCAGCAGAGCCACCTTAGCGGGGGGAGACACCGGGGAGCTGTTTTTT.

The J gene is TRBJ1-4, the V gene TRBV5-6, with 7 positions matching TRBD1. The CDR3 length is 16 residues. Germline values: CDR1 SGHDT, CDR2 YYEEEE. After removal of 3 bases from V and 2 bases from J, the junction contained 7 bases not matched to a gene. The CDR3, as DNA: TGTGCCAGCAGCTCCCGAATCAGGGGGACTAATGAAAAACTGTTTTTT. Its protein product is CASSSRIRGTNEKLFF.

The gene calls are TRBV30 and TRBJ1-4, with a possible D match to TRBD1 (6 bases). Deletions cut 0 bases from V and 1 base from J, with 21 bases between. This CDR3 comprises 19 residues. Germline V gives CDR1 GTSNPN, CDR2 SVGIG (reference sequence). CDR3 amino acids: CAWSVARTRGAGTNEKLFF. The CDR3 nucleotides are TGTGCCTGGAGTGTAGCCCGGACACGGGGGGCAGGAACTAATGAAAAACTGTTTTTT.

This chain joins TRBV27 and TRBJ2-7; D is perhaps TRBD1 (6 bases). Germline CDR1 MNHEY, CDR2 SMNVEV (reference sequence). Trimming took off 3 bases at V and 5 bases at J, with 14 bases between the two ends. The CDR3 extends over 14 amino acids. CDR3 sequence (DNA): TGTGCCAGCAGTTTCTACACAGGGTCCCACGAGCAGTACTTC. This codes for CASSFYTGSHEQYF.

The V and J genes are TRBV11-2 and TRBJ2-4, with 7 bases matching TRBD2. CDR1 is SGHAT, CDR2 FQNNGV, per germline. CDR3 length: 14 amino acids. Trimming took 6 bases from V and 7 from J; bases not matched to a gene: 9. DNA of the CDR3: TGTGCCAGCAGTCACCGCGGGGGAGCTAACATTCAGTACTTC. The encoded protein is CASSHRGGANIQYF.

Points on this clone: The germline gene is not matched at one end of the junction; a read error may be the cause. The chain joins TRBV15 to TRBJ2-7; D is unclear. Germline V gene data show CDR1 as LNHNV and CDR2 as YYDKDF (reference sequence). The CDR3 runs to 14 residues. The CDR3 sequence is CATSRTARVDERYF. The CDR3 nucleotides are TGTGCCACCAGCAGGACCGCCCGGGTTGACGAGCGGTACTTC.

V and J are TRBV28 and TRBJ1-2; the D is unclear. The CDR3 has 13 amino acids. V was cut by 7 bases and J by 8 bases, with 17 bases left in between. Germline V gene lookup returns CDR1 MDHEN and CDR2 SYDVKM. CDR3 sequence: CASNEGVLGGYTF. The DNA of the CDR3 is TGTGCCAGCAACGAGGGAGTCCTCGGCGGCTACACCTTC.

The J gene is TRBJ2-3, the V gene TRBV2; 9 bases line up with TRBD1. The CDR3 consists of 14 residues. The ends lost 6 bases at V and 3 bases at J; junction bases unmatched: 4. Germline values: CDR1 SNHLY, CDR2 FYNNEI. Here the CDR3 DNA reads TGTGCCAGCAGAAAGGGACAGGGAACAGATACGCAGTATTTT. Residues: CASRKGQGTDTQYF.